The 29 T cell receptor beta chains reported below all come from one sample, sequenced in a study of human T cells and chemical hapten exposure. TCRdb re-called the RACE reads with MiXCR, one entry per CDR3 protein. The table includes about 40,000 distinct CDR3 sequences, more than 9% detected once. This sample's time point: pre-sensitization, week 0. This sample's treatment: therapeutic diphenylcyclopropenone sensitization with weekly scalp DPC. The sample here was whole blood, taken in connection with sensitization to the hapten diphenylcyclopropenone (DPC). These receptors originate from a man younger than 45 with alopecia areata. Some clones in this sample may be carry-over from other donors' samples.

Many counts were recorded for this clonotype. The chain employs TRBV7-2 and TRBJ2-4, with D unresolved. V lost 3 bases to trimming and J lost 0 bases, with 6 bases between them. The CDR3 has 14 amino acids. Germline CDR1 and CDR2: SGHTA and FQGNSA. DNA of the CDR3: TGTGCCAGCAGCTTTATTACAGCCAAAAACATTCAGTACTTC. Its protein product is CASSFITAKNIQYF. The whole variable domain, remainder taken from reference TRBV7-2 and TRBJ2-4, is GAGVSQSPSNKVTEKGKDVELRCDPISGHTALYWYRQSLGQGLEFLIYFQGNSAPDKSGLPSDRFSAERTGGSVSTLTIQRTQQEDSAVYLCASSFITAKNIQYFGAGTRLSVL.

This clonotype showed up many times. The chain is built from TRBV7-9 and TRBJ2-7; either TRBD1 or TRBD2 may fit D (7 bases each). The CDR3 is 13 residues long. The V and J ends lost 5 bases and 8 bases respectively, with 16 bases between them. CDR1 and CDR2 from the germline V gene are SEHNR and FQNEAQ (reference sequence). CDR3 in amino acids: CASSPDREGQQYF. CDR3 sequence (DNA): TGTGCCAGCAGCCCAGACAGGGAGGGCCAGCAGTACTTC.

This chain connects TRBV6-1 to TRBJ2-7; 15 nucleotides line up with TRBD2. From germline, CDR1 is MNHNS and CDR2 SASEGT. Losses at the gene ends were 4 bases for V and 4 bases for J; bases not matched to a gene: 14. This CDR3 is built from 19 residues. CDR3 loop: CASSGIGLAGGPTLYEQYV. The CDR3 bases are TGTGCCAGCAGTGGAATCGGACTAGCGGGAGGGCCCACCTTATACGAGCAGTACGTC.

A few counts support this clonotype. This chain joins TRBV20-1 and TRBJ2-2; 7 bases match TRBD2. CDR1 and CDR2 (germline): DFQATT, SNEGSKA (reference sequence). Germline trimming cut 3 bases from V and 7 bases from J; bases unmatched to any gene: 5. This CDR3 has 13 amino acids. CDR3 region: CSASPGEGGELFF. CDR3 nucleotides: TGCAGTGCTAGTCCGGGGGAGGGCGGGGAGCTGTTTTTT.

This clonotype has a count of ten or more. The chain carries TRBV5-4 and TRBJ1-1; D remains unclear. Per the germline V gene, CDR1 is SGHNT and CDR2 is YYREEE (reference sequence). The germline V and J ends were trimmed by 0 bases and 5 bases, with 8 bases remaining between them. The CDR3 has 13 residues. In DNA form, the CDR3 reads TGTGCCAGCAGCTTGGTAGGGTGGACTGAAGCTTTCTTT. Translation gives CASSLVGWTEAFF.

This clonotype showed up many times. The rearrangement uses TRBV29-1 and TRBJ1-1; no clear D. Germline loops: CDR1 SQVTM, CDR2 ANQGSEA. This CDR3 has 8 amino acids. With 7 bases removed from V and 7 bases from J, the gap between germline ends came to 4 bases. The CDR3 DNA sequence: TGCAGCGAGGGTGAAGCTTTCTTT. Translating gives CSEGEAFF.

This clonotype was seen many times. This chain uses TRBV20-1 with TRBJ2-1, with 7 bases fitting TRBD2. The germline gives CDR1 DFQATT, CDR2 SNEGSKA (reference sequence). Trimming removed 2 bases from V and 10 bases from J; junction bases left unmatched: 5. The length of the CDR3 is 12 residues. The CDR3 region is CSARPGGVEQFF. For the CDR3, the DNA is TGCAGTGCTAGACCGGGAGGAGTGGAGCAGTTCTTC.

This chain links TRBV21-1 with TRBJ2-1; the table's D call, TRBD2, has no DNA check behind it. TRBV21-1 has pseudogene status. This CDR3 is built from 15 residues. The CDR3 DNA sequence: TGTGCCAGCAGCAGCAGCGGGGGGCCCCGAAATGAGCAGTTCTTC. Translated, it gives CASSSSGGPRNEQFF.

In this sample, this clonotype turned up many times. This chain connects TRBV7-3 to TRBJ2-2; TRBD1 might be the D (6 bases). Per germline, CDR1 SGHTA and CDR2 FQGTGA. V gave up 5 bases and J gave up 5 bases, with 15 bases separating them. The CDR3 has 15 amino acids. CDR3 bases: TGTGCCAGCAGCCTTAGTACAGGGTATACCGGGGAGCTGTTTTTT. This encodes CASSLSTGYTGELFF.

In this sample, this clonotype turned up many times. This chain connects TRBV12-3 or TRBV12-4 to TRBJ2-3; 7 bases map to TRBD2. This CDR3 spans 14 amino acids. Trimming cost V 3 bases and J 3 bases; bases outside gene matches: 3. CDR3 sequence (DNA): TGTGCCAGCAGTTTTGGGGGGGGAACAGATACGCAGTATTTT. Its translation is CASSFGGGTDTQYF.

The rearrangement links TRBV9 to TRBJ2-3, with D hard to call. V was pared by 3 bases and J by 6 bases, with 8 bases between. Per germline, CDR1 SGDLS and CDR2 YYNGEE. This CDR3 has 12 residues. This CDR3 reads CASSATPDTQYF. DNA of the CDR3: TGTGCCAGCAGCGCGACTCCTGATACGCAGTATTTT.

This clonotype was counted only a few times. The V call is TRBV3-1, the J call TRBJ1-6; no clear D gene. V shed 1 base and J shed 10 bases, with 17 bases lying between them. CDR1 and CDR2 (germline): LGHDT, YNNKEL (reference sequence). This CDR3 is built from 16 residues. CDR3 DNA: TGTGCCAGCAGCCAAGGGGGATCGGGAATAGGATCACCCCTCCACTTT. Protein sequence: CASSQGGSGIGSPLHF.

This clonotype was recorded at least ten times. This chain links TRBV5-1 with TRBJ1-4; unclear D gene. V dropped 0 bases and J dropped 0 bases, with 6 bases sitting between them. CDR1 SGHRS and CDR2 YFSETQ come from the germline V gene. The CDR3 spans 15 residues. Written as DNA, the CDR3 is TGCGCCAGCAGCTTGGGACGTTCAACTAATGAAAAACTGTTTTTT. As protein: CASSLGRSTNEKLFF.

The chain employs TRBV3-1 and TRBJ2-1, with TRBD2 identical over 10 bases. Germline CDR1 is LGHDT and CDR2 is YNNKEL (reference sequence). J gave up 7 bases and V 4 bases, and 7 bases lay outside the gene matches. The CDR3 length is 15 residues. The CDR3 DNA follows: TGTGCCAGCAGCCCGGGACTAGCGCTAGGTAATGAGCAGTTCTTC. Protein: CASSPGLALGNEQFF.

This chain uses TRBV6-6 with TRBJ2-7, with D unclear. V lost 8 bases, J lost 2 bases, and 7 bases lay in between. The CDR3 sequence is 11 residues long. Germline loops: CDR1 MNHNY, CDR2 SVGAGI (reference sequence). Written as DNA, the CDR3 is TGTGCCAGCCTGGGGACCTACGAGCAGTACGTC. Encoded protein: CASLGTYEQYV.

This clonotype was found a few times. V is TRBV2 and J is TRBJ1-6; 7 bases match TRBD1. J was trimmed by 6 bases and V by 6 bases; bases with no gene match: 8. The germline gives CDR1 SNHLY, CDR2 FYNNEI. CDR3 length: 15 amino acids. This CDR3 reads CASSETGKFNSPLHF. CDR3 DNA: TGTGCCAGCAGCGAGACAGGGAAGTTTAATTCACCCCTCCACTTT.

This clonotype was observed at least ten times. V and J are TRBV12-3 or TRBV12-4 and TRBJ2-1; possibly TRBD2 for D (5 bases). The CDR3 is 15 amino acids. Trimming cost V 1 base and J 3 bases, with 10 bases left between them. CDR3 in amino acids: CASSLEDSYYNEQFF. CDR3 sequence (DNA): TGTGCCAGCAGTTTAGAGGACTCCTACTACAATGAGCAGTTCTTC.

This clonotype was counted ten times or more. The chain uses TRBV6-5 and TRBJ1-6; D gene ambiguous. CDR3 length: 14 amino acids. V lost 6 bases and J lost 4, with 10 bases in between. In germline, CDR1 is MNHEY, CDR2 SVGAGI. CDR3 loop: CASRYSEYNSPLHF. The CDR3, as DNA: TGTGCCAGCAGATACAGCGAGTATAATTCACCCCTCCACTTT.

DNA for the CDR3: TGCGCCAGCAGCCTTTATAACAGGGGGCGATTAATGAACACTGAAGCTTTCTTT. Amino acid sequence: CASSLYNRGRLMNTEAFF. The chain employs TRBV5-1 and TRBJ1-1, with 9 bases lining up with TRBD1. Germline V gives CDR1 SGHRS, CDR2 YFSETQ. The trim removed 4 bases at V and 0 bases at J, leaving 13 bases unmatched. This CDR3 has 18 amino acids.

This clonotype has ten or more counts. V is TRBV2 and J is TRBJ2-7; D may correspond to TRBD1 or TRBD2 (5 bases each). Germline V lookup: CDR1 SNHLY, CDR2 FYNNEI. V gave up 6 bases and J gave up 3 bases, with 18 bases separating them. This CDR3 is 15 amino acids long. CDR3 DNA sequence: TGTGCCAGCAGGTCAGGGTCCGGGAAGCTCTACGAGCAGTACGTC. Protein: CASRSGSGKLYEQYV.

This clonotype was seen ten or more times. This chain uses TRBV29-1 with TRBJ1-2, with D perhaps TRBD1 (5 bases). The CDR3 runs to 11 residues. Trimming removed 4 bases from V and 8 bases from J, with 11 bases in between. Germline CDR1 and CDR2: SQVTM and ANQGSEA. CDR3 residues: CSVVWGTGYTF. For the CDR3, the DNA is TGCAGCGTTGTATGGGGCACGGGCTACACCTTC.

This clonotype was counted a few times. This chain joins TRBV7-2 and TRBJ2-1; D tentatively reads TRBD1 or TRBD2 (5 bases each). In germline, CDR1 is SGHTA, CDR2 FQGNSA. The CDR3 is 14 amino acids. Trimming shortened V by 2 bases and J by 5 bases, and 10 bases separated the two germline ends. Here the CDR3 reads CASSLTGTHNEQFF. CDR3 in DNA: TGTGCCAGCAGCTTAACCGGGACCCACAATGAGCAGTTCTTC.

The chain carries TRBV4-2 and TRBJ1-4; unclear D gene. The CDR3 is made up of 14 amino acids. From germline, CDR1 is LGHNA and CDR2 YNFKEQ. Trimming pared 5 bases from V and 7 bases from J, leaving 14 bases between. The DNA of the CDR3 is TGTGCCAGCAGCGGAGTAGGTAAAAGTGAAAAACTGTTTTTT. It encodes CASSGVGKSEKLFF.

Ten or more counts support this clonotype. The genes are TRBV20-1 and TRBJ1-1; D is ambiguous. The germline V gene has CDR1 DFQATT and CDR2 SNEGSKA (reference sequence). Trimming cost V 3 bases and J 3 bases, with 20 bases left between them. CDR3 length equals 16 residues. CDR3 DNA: TGCAGTGCTAGGACCACCAGACGGGCCTTGGACACTGAAGCTTTCTTT. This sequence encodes CSARTTRRALDTEAFF.

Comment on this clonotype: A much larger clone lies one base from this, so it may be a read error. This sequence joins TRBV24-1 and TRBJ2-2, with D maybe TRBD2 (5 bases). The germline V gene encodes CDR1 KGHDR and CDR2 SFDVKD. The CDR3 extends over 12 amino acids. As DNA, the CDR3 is TGTGCCACCAGCCCCCTCCCCGGGGAGCTGGTTTTT. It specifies CATSPLPGELVF.

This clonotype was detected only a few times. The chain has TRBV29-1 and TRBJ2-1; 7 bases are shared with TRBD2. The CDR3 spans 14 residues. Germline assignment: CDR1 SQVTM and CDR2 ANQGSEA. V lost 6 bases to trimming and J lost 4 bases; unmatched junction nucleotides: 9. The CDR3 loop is CSVDKGTIYNEQFF. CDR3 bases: TGCAGCGTCGATAAAGGGACTATATACAATGAGCAGTTCTTC.

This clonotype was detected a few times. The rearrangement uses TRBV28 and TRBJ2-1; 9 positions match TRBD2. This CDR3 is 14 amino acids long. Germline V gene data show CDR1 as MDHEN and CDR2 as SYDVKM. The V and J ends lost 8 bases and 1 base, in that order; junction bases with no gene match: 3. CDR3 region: CASDSGSSYNEQFF. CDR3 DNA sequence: TGTGCCAGCGATAGCGGGAGTTCCTACAATGAGCAGTTCTTC.

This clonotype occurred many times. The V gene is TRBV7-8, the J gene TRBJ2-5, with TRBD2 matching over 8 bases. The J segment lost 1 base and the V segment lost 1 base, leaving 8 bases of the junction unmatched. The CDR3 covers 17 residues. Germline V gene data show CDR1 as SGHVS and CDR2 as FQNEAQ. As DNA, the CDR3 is TGTGCCAGCAGCTTAGGGCGGCGGGGGGCGCGCCAAGAGACCCAGTACTTC. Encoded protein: CASSLGRRGARQETQYF.

The CDR3 region is CASRPAGGHSGANVLTF. For the CDR3, the DNA is TGTGCCAGCAGGCCTGCGGGGGGCCACTCTGGGGCCAACGTCCTGACTTTC. V is TRBV11-2 and J is TRBJ2-6, with TRBD2 matching over 8 bases. Germline V lookup: CDR1 SGHAT, CDR2 FQNNGV. This CDR3 spans 17 amino acids. V shed 6 bases, J shed 0 bases, and the junction held 7 bases outside the gene matches.